This entry lists 20 T cell receptor beta chains sequenced from one sample in a study of blood T cell repertoires in COVID-19. Sequencing used immunoSEQ multiplex PCR; TCRdb keeps in-frame clones, though not all of them. The sample carries 360,000 or so clones, almost 90% recorded once. The sequencing input was PBMCs or T cells enriched from blood (not recorded which). The receptors derive from a woman in her twenties or thirties who had been exposed to COVID-19.

The chain carries TRBV19 and TRBJ2-3, with D possibly being TRBD1 (6 bases). CDR1 LNHDA and CDR2 SQIVND come from the germline V gene (reference sequence). The V end lost 5 bases, the J end lost 0 bases, and 12 bases lay between the germline ends. The CDR3 totals 15 residues. CDR3 region: CASSVTGASTDTQYF. The CDR3 DNA reads TGTGCCAGTAGTGTGACAGGTGCCAGCACAGATACGCAGTATTTT.

V and J are TRBV29-1 and TRBJ1-3; a weak D match, TRBD1 (6 bases). The CDR3 sequence is 17 residues long. Germline-derived CDR1 and CDR2 are SQVTM and ANQGSEA. V was pared by 4 bases and J by 0 bases, with 19 bases between. CDR3 loop: CSVVDVGDRSSGNTIYF. CDR3 bases: TGCAGCGTTGTAGACGTGGGCGACAGGAGCTCTGGAAACACCATATATTTT.

Remarks on this clone: An end of the junction differs from the germline gene, which may be a read error. CDR3 loop: CASSLGFGAQGF. CDR3 in DNA: TGTGCCAGCAGCTTAGGGTTTGGAGCCCAGGGCTTT. This sequence joins TRBV7-9 and TRBJ1-3; TRBD1 is a possible D gene (5 bases). The CDR3 loop spans 12 amino acids. Germline V CDR1 and CDR2: SEHNR, FQNEAQ (reference sequence).

This sequence joins TRBV6-5 and TRBJ2-1, with 14 bases that match TRBD2. Germline CDR1 is MNHEY and CDR2 is SVGAGI. The CDR3 sequence is 15 residues long. The V and J ends lost 6 bases and 8 bases, in that order; junction bases with no gene match: 6. The CDR3 nucleotides read TGTGCCAGCAGCCGGGGGACTAGCGGGAGATATGAGCAGTTCTTC. It specifies CASSRGTSGRYEQFF.

V usage is TRBV15 and J usage is TRBJ2-5; TRBD2 aligns across 11 bases. Germline loops: CDR1 LNHNV, CDR2 YYDKDF (reference sequence). The CDR3 has 15 residues. After removal of 5 bases from V and 3 bases from J, the junction contained 5 bases not matched to a gene. CDR3 region: CATSGGTSGEETQYF. CDR3 bases: TGTGCCACCAGCGGAGGGACTAGCGGAGAAGAGACCCAGTACTTC.

The V gene is TRBV7-8, the J gene TRBJ2-3; TRBD2 agrees at 7 bases. This CDR3 is built from 15 residues. Germline trimming cut 2 bases from V and 4 bases from J; bases unmatched to any gene: 6. Germline lookup yields CDR1 SGHVS and CDR2 FQNEAQ. The CDR3 loop reads CASSLTGGGADTQYF. CDR3 nucleotides: TGTGCCAGCAGCTTAACGGGCGGGGGTGCAGATACGCAGTATTTT.

This chain links TRBV11-3 with TRBJ2-3; D possibly corresponds to TRBD2 (5 bases). The CDR3 totals 14 residues. V was shortened by 5 bases and J by 0 bases, with 9 bases between the two germline ends. CDR1 is SGHNT and CDR2 is YENEEA in the germline V gene. CDR3 bases: TGTGCCAGCAGCCAGAGGACTAGCACAGATACGCAGTATTTT. It is translated as CASSQRTSTDTQYF. The full variable domain, in which reference TRBV11-3 and TRBJ2-3 provide the parts outside the CDR3, is EAGVVQSPRYKIIEKKQPVAFWCNPISGHNTLYWYLQNLGQGPELLIRYENEEAVDDSQLPKDRFSAERLKGVDSTLKIQPAELGDSAVYLCASSQRTSTDTQYFGPGTRLTVL.

The chain employs TRBV13 and TRBJ2-7, with a tentative D call TRBD1 (5 bases). Trimming took 4 bases from V and 0 from J, leaving 19 bases between them. From germline, CDR1 is PRHDT and CDR2 FYEKMQ (reference sequence). The CDR3 consists of 17 residues. In DNA, the CDR3 is TGTGCCAGCAGCTCCCCTCGGCGCGACAGCAGCTCCTACGAGCAGTACTTC. Translation gives CASSSPRRDSSSYEQYF.

The rearrangement links TRBV5-1 to TRBJ2-1; a possible D gene is TRBD1 (6 bases). The CDR3 runs to 14 residues. V shed 2 bases and J shed 3 bases, with 9 bases lying between them. Germline V gives CDR1 SGHRS, CDR2 YFSETQ. CDR3 coding DNA: TGCGCCAGCAGCTTACGGACAGACTACAATGAGCAGTTCTTC. Its translation is CASSLRTDYNEQFF.

The chain is built from TRBV27 and TRBJ2-1; 10 nucleotides line up with TRBD2. The V and J ends lost 8 bases and 9 bases, in that order; junction bases with no gene match: 13. CDR3 size: 15 residues. Germline V gene sequence: CDR1 MNHEY, CDR2 SMNVEV (reference sequence). The chain's CDR3 is CASASSGSAVGEQFF. CDR3 bases: TGTGCCAGCGCGTCTAGCGGGAGCGCGGTCGGTGAGCAGTTCTTC.

V is TRBV12-3 or TRBV12-4 and J is TRBJ1-1; D uncertain. The CDR3 runs to 13 residues. V lost 11 bases and J 1 base, leaving 14 bases between the germline ends. The CDR3: CAGKGRGNTEAFF. The DNA for the CDR3 is TGTGCCGGCAAAGGACGGGGGAACACTGAAGCTTTCTTT.

The chain recombines TRBV28 with TRBJ1-2; the D gene is possibly TRBD1 (5 bases). Trimming took 10 bases from V and 8 from J, leaving 11 bases between them. Germline assignment: CDR1 MDHEN and CDR2 SYDVKM. This CDR3 contains 10 residues. The CDR3, as DNA: TGTGCCACCAGGGTAGCGGGCTACACCTTC. As protein: CATRVAGYTF.

This chain uses TRBV5-1 with TRBJ2-7; tentatively, D is TRBD2 (6 bases). V was shortened by 3 bases and J by 0 bases, with 13 bases between the two germline ends. This CDR3 is built from 15 residues. The germline gives CDR1 SGHRS, CDR2 YFSETQ. CDR3 sequence: CASSWGELSSYEQYF. The DNA of the CDR3 is TGCGCCAGCAGCTGGGGGGAGCTTTCCTCCTACGAGCAGTACTTC.

The chain carries TRBV7-6 and TRBJ2-2; 7 bases line up with TRBD2. V lost 5 bases, J lost 1 base, and 10 bases stayed unmatched. The CDR3 is 17 amino acids. The germline CDR1 and CDR2 sequences are SGHVS and FNYEAQ. CDR3 DNA sequence: TGTGCCAGCAGCCCAATGGGCTGGGGGGGGAACACCGGGGAGCTGTTTTTT. Its translation is CASSPMGWGGNTGELFF.

The rearrangement joins TRBV19 to TRBJ1-1, with D perhaps matching TRBD1 (5 bases). There are 15 residues in the CDR3. V lost 5 bases, J lost 2 bases, and 15 bases lay in between. CDR1 is LNHDA and CDR2 is SQIVND in the germline V gene (reference sequence). In DNA, the CDR3 is TGTGCCAGTAGTCTCACCAGGGCCATCAACACTGAAGCTTTCTTT. It translates to CASSLTRAINTEAFF.

This rearrangement joins TRBV11-2 to TRBJ2-5, with D possibly TRBD1 on 5 matching bases. Per the germline V gene, CDR1 is SGHAT and CDR2 is FQNNGV. The CDR3 consists of 14 residues. The ends were cut back, 1 base at V and 8 bases at J, with 14 bases in the middle. For the CDR3, the DNA is TGTGCCAGCAGCTTAGGGGGCGGTCTGGAAACCCAGTACTTC. Translated, it gives CASSLGGGLETQYF.

The chain couples TRBV28 to TRBJ1-1; 7 positions match TRBD1. V gave up 4 bases and J gave up 6 bases; unmatched junction bases: 14. The CDR3 sequence is 16 residues long. The germline V gene encodes CDR1 MDHEN and CDR2 SYDVKM. CDR3 region: CASSSTRTGETAEAFF. CDR3 sequence (DNA): TGTGCCAGCAGTTCGACTCGGACAGGAGAAACCGCTGAAGCTTTCTTT.

This chain joins TRBV12-3 or TRBV12-4 and TRBJ2-7; D perhaps matches TRBD1 (6 bases). V lost 8 bases and J 3 bases, leaving 14 bases between the germline ends. The CDR3 is 13 amino acids. The DNA of the CDR3 is TGTGCCAGCTCATTCGGACAGTACTACGAGCAGTACTTC. Translation gives CASSFGQYYEQYF.

This clone appeared a single time. The chain couples TRBV28 to TRBJ2-7; 9 nucleotides line up with TRBD2. V lost 5 bases and J lost 5; bases outside the gene matches: 10. The CDR3 loop spans 15 amino acids. Germline V gene data show CDR1 as MDHEN and CDR2 as SYDVKM. The DNA for the CDR3 is TGTGCCAGCAGTCCCCGCAGCGGGAGGTCCCACGAGCAGTACTTC. It encodes CASSPRSGRSHEQYF.

This chain joins TRBV12-3 or TRBV12-4 and TRBJ2-2; possible D gene TRBD1, 5 bases. Trimming left V 6 bases short and J 4 bases short, with 9 bases between. This CDR3 comprises 13 residues. CDR3 residues: CASSRQSTGELFF. CDR3 nucleotides: TGTGCCAGCAGCCGACAGAGCACCGGGGAGCTGTTTTTT.